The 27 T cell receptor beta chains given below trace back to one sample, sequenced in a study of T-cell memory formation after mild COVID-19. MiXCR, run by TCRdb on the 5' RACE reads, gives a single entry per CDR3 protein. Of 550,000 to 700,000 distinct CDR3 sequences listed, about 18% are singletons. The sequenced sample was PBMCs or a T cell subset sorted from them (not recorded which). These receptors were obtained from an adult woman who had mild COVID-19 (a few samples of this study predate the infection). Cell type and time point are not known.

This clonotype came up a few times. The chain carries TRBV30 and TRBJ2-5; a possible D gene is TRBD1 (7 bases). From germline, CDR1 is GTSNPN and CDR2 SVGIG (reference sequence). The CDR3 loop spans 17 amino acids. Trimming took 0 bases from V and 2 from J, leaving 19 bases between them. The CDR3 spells CAWSVQAGTVLQETQYF. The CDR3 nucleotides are TGTGCCTGGAGTGTACAGGCGGGGACAGTGTTACAAGAGACCCAGTACTTC.

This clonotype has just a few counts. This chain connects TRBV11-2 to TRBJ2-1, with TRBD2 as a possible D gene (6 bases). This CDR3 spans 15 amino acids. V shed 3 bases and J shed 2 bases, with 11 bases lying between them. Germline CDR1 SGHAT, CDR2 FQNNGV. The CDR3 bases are TGTGCCAGCAGCTTTACGGGAGAGACCTACAATGAGCAGTTCTTC. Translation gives CASSFTGETYNEQFF.

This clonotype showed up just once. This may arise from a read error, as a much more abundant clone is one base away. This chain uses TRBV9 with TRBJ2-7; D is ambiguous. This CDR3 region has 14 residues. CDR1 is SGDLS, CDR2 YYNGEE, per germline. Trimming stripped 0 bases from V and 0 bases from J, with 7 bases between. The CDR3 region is CASSVDGISYEQYF. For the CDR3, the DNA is TGTGCCAGCAGCGTAGACGGCATCTCCTACGAGCAGTACTTC.

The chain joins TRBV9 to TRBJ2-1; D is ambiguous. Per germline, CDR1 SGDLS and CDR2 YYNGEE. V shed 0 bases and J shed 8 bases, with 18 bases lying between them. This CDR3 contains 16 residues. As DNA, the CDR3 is TGTGCCAGCAGCGTAGTGGCAGGACCCCCCTGGGATGAGCAGTTCTTC. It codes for CASSVVAGPPWDEQFF.

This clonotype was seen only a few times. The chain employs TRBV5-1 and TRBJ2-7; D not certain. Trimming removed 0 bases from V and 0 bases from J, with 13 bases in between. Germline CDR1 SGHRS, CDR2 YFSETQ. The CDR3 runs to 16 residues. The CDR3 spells CASSLEYSTPSYEQYF. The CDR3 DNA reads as TGCGCCAGCAGCTTGGAGTACTCCACCCCCTCCTACGAGCAGTACTTC. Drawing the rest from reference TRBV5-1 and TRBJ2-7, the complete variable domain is KAGVTQTPRYLIKTRGQQVTLSCSPISGHRSVSWYQQTPGQGLQFLFEYFSETQRNKGNFPGRFSGRQFSNSRSEMNVSTLELGDSALYLCASSLEYSTPSYEQYFGPGTRLTVT.

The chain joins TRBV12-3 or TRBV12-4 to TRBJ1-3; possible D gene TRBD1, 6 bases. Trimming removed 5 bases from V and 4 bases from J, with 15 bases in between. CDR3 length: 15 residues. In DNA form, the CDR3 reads TGTGCCAGCAGTCGAGTGGGGGCTGGAGGAAACACCATATATTTT. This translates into CASSRVGAGGNTIYF.

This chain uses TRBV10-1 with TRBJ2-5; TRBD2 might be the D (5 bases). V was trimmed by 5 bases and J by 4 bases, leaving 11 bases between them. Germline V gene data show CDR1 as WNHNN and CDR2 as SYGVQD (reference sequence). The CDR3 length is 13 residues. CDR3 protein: CASSNTRSETQYF. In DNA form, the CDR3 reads TGCGCCAGCAGTAACACTAGATCAGAGACCCAGTACTTC.

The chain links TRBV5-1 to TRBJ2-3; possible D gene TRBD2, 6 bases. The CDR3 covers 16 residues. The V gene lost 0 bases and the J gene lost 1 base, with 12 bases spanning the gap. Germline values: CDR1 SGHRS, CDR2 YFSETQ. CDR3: CASSLESGSRTDTQYF. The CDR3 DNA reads TGCGCCAGCAGCTTGGAATCCGGGAGTCGCACAGATACGCAGTATTTT.

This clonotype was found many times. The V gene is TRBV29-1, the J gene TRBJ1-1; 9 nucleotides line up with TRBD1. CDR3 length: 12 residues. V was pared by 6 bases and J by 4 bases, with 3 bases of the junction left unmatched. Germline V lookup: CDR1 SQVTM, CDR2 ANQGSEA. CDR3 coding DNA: TGCAGCGTGGACAGGGGCACCACTGAAGCTTTCTTT. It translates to CSVDRGTTEAFF.

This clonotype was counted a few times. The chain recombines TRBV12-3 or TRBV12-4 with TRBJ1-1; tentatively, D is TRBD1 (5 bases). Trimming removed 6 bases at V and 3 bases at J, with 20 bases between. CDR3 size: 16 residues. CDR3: CASSPTPGRADTEAFF. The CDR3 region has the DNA TGTGCCAGCAGCCCTACCCCCGGCAGGGCGGACACTGAAGCTTTCTTT.

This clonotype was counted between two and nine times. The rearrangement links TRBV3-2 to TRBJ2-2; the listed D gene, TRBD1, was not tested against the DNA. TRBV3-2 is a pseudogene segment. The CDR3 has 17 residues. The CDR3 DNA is TGTGCCAGCAGCGATATCCGGGACAGCAAGAACACCGGGGAGCTGTTTTTT. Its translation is CASSDIRDSKNTGELFF.

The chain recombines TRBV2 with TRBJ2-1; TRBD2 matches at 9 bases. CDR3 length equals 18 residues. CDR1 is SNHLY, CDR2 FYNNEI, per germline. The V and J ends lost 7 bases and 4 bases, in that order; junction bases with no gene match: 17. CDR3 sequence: CASIADGSSGALYNEQFF. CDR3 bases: TGTGCCAGCATCGCGGACGGGTCTAGCGGGGCCCTTTACAATGAGCAGTTCTTC.

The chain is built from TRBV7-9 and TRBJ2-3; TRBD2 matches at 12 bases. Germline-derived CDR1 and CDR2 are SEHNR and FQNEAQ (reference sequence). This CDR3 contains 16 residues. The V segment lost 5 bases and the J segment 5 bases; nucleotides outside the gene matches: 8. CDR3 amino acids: CASSQGLAGKVDTQYF. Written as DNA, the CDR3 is TGTGCCAGCAGCCAAGGACTAGCGGGGAAGGTAGATACGCAGTATTTT. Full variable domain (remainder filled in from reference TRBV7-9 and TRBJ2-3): DTGVSQNPRHKITKRGQNVTFRCDPISEHNRLYWYRQTLGQGPEFLTYFQNEAQLEKSRLLSDRFSAERPKGSFSTLEIQRTEQGDSAMYLCASSQGLAGKVDTQYFGPGTRLTVL.

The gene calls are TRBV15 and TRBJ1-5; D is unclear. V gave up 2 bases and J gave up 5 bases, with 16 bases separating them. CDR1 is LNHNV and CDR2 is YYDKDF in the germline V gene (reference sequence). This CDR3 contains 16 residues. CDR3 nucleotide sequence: TGTGCCACCAGCAGATCCGGGCTCCATAGGGATCAGCCCCAGCATTTT. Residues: CATSRSGLHRDQPQHF.

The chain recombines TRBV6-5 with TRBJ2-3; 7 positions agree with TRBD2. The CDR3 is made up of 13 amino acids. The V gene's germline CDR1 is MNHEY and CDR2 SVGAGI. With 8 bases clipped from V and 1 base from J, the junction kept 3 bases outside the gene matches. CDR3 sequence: CASGGSGTDTQYF. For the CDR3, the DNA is TGTGCCAGCGGCGGGAGTGGCACAGATACGCAGTATTTT.

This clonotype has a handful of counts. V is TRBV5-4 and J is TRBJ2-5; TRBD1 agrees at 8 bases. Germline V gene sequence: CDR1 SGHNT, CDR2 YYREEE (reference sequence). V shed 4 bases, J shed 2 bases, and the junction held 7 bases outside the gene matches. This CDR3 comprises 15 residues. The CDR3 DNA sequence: TGTGCCAGCAGCGGAGGGACAGGTGGTCAAGAGACCCAGTACTTC. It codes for CASSGGTGGQETQYF.

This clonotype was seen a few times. CDR3 in amino acids: CASSFILAGRTYNEQFF. The CDR3, as DNA: TGTGCCAGCAGCTTTATCCTAGCGGGCCGTACCTACAATGAGCAGTTCTTC. The chain couples TRBV5-5 to TRBJ2-1; 8 bases align to TRBD2. The length of the CDR3 is 17 residues. Germline values: CDR1 SGHKS, CDR2 YYEKEE (reference sequence). The junction had 9 bases not matched to a gene; V was cut back by 2 bases and J by 2 bases.

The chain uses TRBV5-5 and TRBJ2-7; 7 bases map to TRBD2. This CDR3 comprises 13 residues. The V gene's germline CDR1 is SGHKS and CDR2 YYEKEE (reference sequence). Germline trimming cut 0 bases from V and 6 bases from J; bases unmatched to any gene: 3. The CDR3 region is CASSLAGGSEQYF. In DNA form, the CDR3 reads TGTGCCAGCAGCTTGGCGGGAGGCTCCGAGCAGTACTTC.

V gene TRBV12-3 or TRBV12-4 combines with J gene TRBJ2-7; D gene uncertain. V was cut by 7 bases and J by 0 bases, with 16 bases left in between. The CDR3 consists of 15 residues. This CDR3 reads CASTISYMSSYEQYF. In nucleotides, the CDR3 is TGTGCCAGCACTATATCCTACATGAGCTCCTACGAGCAGTACTTC.

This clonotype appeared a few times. CDR3 DNA sequence: TGCGCCAGCAGCTTGGAGGGGACAGGGAGAGAGACCCAGTACTTC. It is translated as CASSLEGTGRETQYF. The chain employs TRBV5-1 and TRBJ2-5; TRBD1 aligns across 9 bases. Trimming cost V 0 bases and J 4 bases; bases outside gene matches: 4. This CDR3 has 15 amino acids. Germline V lookup: CDR1 SGHRS, CDR2 YFSETQ.

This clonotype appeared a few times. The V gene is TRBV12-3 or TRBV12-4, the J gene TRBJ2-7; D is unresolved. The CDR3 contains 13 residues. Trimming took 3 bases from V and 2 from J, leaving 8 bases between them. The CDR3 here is CASSFNSAYEQYF. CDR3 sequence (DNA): TGTGCCAGCAGTTTTAACTCCGCCTACGAGCAGTACTTC.

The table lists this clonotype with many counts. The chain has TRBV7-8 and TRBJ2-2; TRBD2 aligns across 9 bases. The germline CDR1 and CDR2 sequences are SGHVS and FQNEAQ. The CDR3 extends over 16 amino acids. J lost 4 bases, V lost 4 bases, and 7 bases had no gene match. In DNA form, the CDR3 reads TGTGCCAGCAGCTCATTAGCGGGAGAAGCCACCGGGGAGCTGTTTTTT. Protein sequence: CASSSLAGEATGELFF.

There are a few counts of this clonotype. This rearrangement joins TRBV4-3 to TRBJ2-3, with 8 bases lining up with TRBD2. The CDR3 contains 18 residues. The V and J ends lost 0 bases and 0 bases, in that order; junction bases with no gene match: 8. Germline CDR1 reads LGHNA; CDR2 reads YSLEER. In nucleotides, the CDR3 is TGCGCCAGCAGCCAAGATAAGTTAGCGGGGTCTAGCACAGATACGCAGTATTTT. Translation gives CASSQDKLAGSSTDTQYF.

The CDR3 is CASSLPGTRVNEQYF. CDR3 DNA sequence: TGCGCCAGCAGCTTGCCAGGCACCAGGGTTAACGAGCAGTACTTC. The rearrangement uses TRBV5-1 and TRBJ2-7, with D possibly being TRBD1 (5 bases). The CDR3 extends over 15 amino acids. CDR1 and CDR2 (germline): SGHRS, YFSETQ. The V end was cut by 1 base, the J end by 5 bases, with 16 bases between. Together with reference TRBV5-1 and TRBJ2-7, the CDR3 gives the full variable domain: KAGVTQTPRYLIKTRGQQVTLSCSPISGHRSVSWYQQTPGQGLQFLFEYFSETQRNKGNFPGRFSGRQFSNSRSEMNVSTLELGDSALYLCASSLPGTRVNEQYFGPGTRLTVT.

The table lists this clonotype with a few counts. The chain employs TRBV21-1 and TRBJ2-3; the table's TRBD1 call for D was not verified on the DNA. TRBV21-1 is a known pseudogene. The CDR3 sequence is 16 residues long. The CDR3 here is CASSKGRPCSTDTQYF. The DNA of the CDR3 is TGTGCCAGCAGCAAAGGTCGCCCGTGTAGCACAGATACGCAGTATTTT.

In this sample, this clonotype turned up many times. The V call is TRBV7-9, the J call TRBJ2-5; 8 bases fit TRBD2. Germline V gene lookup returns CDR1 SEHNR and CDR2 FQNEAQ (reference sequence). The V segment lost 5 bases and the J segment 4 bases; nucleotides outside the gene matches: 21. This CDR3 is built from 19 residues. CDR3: CASSPYVTPTRGGPETQYF. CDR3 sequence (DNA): TGTGCCAGCAGCCCCTACGTTACCCCAACTCGGGGGGGCCCAGAGACCCAGTACTTC.

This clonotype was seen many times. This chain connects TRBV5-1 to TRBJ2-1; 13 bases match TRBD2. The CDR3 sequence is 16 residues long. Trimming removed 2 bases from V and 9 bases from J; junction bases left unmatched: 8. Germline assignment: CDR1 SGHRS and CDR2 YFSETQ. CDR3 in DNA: TGCGCCAGCAGCTTACTCACTAGCGGGGGGGCCGGTGAGCAGTTCTTC. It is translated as CASSLLTSGGAGEQFF.